One and the same sample provided the 32 T cell receptor beta chains below, sequenced in a study of T cell responses to AZD1222 COVID-19 vaccine. TCRdb keeps only in-frame clones here, not all; method: immunoSEQ multiplex PCR. The data hold fewer than 150,000 clones, with more than 75% observed a single time. Here the sequenced sample was peripheral blood, taken 28 days after the second AZD1222 dose. Source of these receptors: an adult who received the AZD1222 COVID-19 vaccine.

V and J are TRBV5-1 and TRBJ1-3, with a possible D match to TRBD1 (5 bases). This CDR3 has 14 residues. V gave up 2 bases and J gave up 2 bases, with 8 bases separating them. Looked up from germline, CDR1 is SGHRS and CDR2 is YFSETQ. The CDR3 spells CASSFGGAGNTIYF. As DNA, the CDR3 is TGCGCCAGCAGCTTTGGAGGGGCTGGAAACACCATATATTTT. Filled out from reference TRBV5-1 and TRBJ1-3, the complete variable domain reads KAGVTQTPRYLIKTRGQQVTLSCSPISGHRSVSWYQQTPGQGLQFLFEYFSETQRNKGNFPGRFSGRQFSNSRSEMNVSTLELGDSALYLCASSFGGAGNTIYFGEGSWLTVV.

The chain is built from TRBV7-9 and TRBJ2-7; TRBD1 might be the D (5 bases). The CDR3 sequence is 13 residues long. V was cut by 7 bases and J by 4 bases, with 14 bases left in between. CDR1 and CDR2 (germline): SEHNR, FQNEAQ (reference sequence). CDR3 in DNA: TGTGCCAGCACGACAGTTTTTCAGTACGAGCAGTACTTC. Residues: CASTTVFQYEQYF.

A single count supports this clone. The chain couples TRBV7-2 to TRBJ1-4, with TRBD1 as a possible D gene (6 bases). CDR1 and CDR2 (germline): SGHTA, FQGNSA. The V gene lost 1 base and the J gene lost 7 bases, with 10 bases spanning the gap. CDR3 size: 14 residues. As DNA, the CDR3 is TGTGCCAGCAGCTTAGGAGGGGGGGGTGAAAAACTGTTTTTT. It specifies CASSLGGGGEKLFF.

V and J are TRBV5-1 and TRBJ1-1; 9 positions match TRBD1. Trimming took 4 bases from V and 5 from J; bases not matched to a gene: 6. The length of the CDR3 is 14 residues. Germline-derived CDR1 and CDR2 are SGHRS and YFSETQ. The CDR3 DNA follows: TGCGCCAGCAGCCAAACAGGGGGCAAGACTGAAGCTTTCTTT. It codes for CASSQTGGKTEAFF.

The gene calls are TRBV4-3 and TRBJ2-4; the match to TRBD1 covers 8 bases. The CDR3 loop spans 15 amino acids. Germline CDR1 and CDR2: LGHNA and YSLEER. V was clipped by 2 bases and J by 6 bases; unmatched bases: 6. As DNA, the CDR3 is TGCGCCAGCAGCCAAACCGGGACAGGCCTAAACATTCAGTACTTC. As protein: CASSQTGTGLNIQYF.

The chain uses TRBV6-5 and TRBJ2-7; D remains unclear. Germline V CDR1 and CDR2: MNHEY, SVGAGI. This CDR3 region has 13 residues. The V end was cut by 2 bases, the J end by 3 bases, with 8 bases between. CDR3 residues: CASSYADDYEQYF. The DNA for the CDR3 is TGTGCCAGCAGTTACGCGGACGACTACGAGCAGTACTTC.

The rearrangement joins TRBV7-9 to TRBJ1-5; D is ambiguous. Germline V CDR1 and CDR2: SEHNR, FQNEAQ (reference sequence). Between the trimmed V and J ends, which lost 3 bases and 3 bases, there was a span of 9 bases. The CDR3 sequence is 14 residues long. Here the CDR3 reads CASSFTETNQPQHF. CDR3 bases: TGTGCCAGCAGCTTTACGGAAACCAATCAGCCCCAGCATTTT.

The table lists this clone with a count of one. The chain uses TRBV21-1 and TRBJ2-7. TRBV21-1 is designated a pseudogene. The CDR3 is 11 residues long. As DNA, the CDR3 is TGTGCCAGCAGCAAAGGATACGAGCAGTACTTC. Translation: CASSKGYEQYF.

The V gene is TRBV4-1, the J gene TRBJ1-2; D is unresolved. CDR1 is MGHRA, CDR2 YSYEKL, per germline. The CDR3 runs 17 residues. Trimming removed 1 base at V and 1 base at J, with 16 bases between. DNA for the CDR3: TGCGCCAGCAGCCAAGTTCTGTCGCGTGCGGGTAACTATGGCTACACCTTC. Translation gives CASSQVLSRAGNYGYTF.

The chain recombines TRBV18 with TRBJ1-1; unclear D gene. CDR1 and CDR2 (germline): KGHSH, LQKENI. V was trimmed by 5 bases and J by 3 bases, leaving 16 bases between them. The CDR3 totals 15 residues. The CDR3 region is CASSSPGGMDTEAFF. The CDR3 region has the DNA TGTGCCAGCTCAAGTCCGGGTGGGATGGACACTGAAGCTTTCTTT.

This chain uses TRBV7-3 with TRBJ2-3, with 10 positions matching TRBD1. Germline V gene data show CDR1 as SGHTA and CDR2 as FQGTGA. The junction had 7 bases not matched to a gene; V was cut back by 8 bases and J by 2 bases. CDR3 length: 15 residues. CDR3 loop: CASRLGQGDTDTQYF. In DNA, the CDR3 is TGTGCCAGCCGCCTTGGACAGGGGGACACAGATACGCAGTATTTT.

This clone was picked up one time. V gene TRBV18 combines with J gene TRBJ1-6; 9 positions agree with TRBD1. The CDR3 is 15 residues long. Germline V gene lookup returns CDR1 KGHSH and CDR2 LQKENI. With V trimmed by 3 bases and J by 9 bases, 6 bases remained unmatched. As DNA, the CDR3 is TGTGCCAGCTCACCCTTGGGACAGGGCTTTTCACCCCTCCACTTT. Amino acids: CASSPLGQGFSPLHF.

The chain carries TRBV28 and TRBJ1-2; D gene ambiguous. V was clipped by 11 bases and J by 9 bases, with 19 bases between them. The CDR3 runs 12 residues. The germline V gene encodes CDR1 MDHEN and CDR2 SYDVKM. CDR3 sequence: CAGRRGTGRYTF. In nucleotides, the CDR3 is TGTGCCGGTCGACGGGGAACCGGGCGCTACACCTTC.

This clone was recorded only once. The chain carries TRBV11-2 and TRBJ1-1; D remains ambiguous. Germline assignment: CDR1 SGHAT and CDR2 FQNNGV. CDR3 length: 11 amino acids. V gave up 5 bases and J gave up 7 bases, with 8 bases separating them. DNA for the CDR3: TGTGCCAGCAGCCCGGCACGTGAAGCTTTCTTT. Its translation: CASSPAREAFF.

This rearrangement joins TRBV24-1 to TRBJ2-5, with D unresolved. Germline V gene lookup returns CDR1 KGHDR and CDR2 SFDVKD. V was clipped by 4 bases and J by 9 bases, with 14 bases between them. This CDR3 spans 13 amino acids. CDR3 protein: CATSDQDPSAQYF. CDR3 DNA: TGTGCCACCAGTGACCAAGACCCCAGCGCCCAGTACTTC.

This clone was observed a single time. J is TRBJ1-2 and V is TRBV6-5; D possibly corresponds to TRBD1 (5 bases). V lost 2 bases to trimming and J lost 3 bases, with 10 bases between them. Germline V gene data show CDR1 as MNHEY and CDR2 as SVGAGI. The CDR3 has 14 amino acids. CDR3 residues: CASSYAGPDYGYTF. For the CDR3, the DNA is TGTGCCAGCAGTTACGCAGGGCCCGACTATGGCTACACCTTC.

The rearrangement uses TRBV7-2 and TRBJ1-6; D perhaps matches TRBD1 (5 bases). The CDR3 spans 15 residues. V was trimmed by 4 bases and J by 9 bases, leaving 16 bases between them. Looked up from germline, CDR1 is SGHTA and CDR2 is FQGNSA. The CDR3 sequence is CASSSSGQGGSPLHF. The CDR3 DNA reads as TGTGCCAGCAGCTCGAGCGGGCAGGGTGGTTCACCCCTCCACTTT.

V is TRBV5-1 and J is TRBJ2-5; TRBD2 might be the D (6 bases). The CDR3 runs to 14 residues. Germline V gene lookup returns CDR1 SGHRS and CDR2 YFSETQ. V was clipped by 5 bases and J by 3 bases, with 14 bases between them. The CDR3 is CASRSGAGKETQYF. Written as DNA, the CDR3 is TGCGCCAGCAGGAGCGGCGCGGGGAAAGAGACCCAGTACTTC. Using reference TRBV5-1 and TRBJ2-5 for the parts outside the CDR3, the full variable domain is KAGVTQTPRYLIKTRGQQVTLSCSPISGHRSVSWYQQTPGQGLQFLFEYFSETQRNKGNFPGRFSGRQFSNSRSEMNVSTLELGDSALYLCASRSGAGKETQYFGPGTRLLVL.

The chain carries TRBV25-1 and TRBJ1-5, with D perhaps TRBD1 (6 bases). The CDR3 sequence is 15 residues long. Germline V gene sequence: CDR1 MGHDK, CDR2 SYGVNS. Trimming removed 2 bases at V and 6 bases at J, with 14 bases between. The CDR3 coding sequence is TGTGCCAGCAGTGAAGGTACAGGGAGGGTTCAGCCCCAGCATTTT. Translating gives CASSEGTGRVQPQHF.

The rearrangement uses TRBV5-6 and TRBJ2-1; D may be TRBD2 (5 bases). This CDR3 has 13 amino acids. V gave up 4 bases and J gave up 4 bases, with 9 bases separating them. Germline CDR1 reads SGHDT; CDR2 reads YYEEEE. CDR3 nucleotide sequence: TGTGCCAGCAGCCCCAGGAGGTACAATGAGCAGTTCTTC. Its protein is CASSPRRYNEQFF.

CDR3 in DNA: TGTGCCAGTAGTAGCCAGACAAATCAGCCCCAGCATTTT. It yields the protein CASSSQTNQPQHF. The chain couples TRBV19 to TRBJ1-5; D call uncertain. V gave up 4 bases and J gave up 4 bases, with 8 bases separating them. CDR3 length equals 13 residues. CDR1 is LNHDA, CDR2 SQIVND, per germline (reference sequence).

V usage is TRBV11-3 and J usage is TRBJ2-3; 7 nucleotides line up with TRBD2. With 1 base clipped from V and 2 bases from J, the junction kept 6 bases outside the gene matches. Germline V CDR1 and CDR2: SGHNT, YENEEA. The CDR3 extends over 16 amino acids. CDR3 region: CASSLGGGLDTDTQYF. The CDR3 bases are TGTGCCAGCAGCTTAGGAGGAGGACTAGACACAGATACGCAGTATTTT.

The chain carries TRBV19 and TRBJ1-5; the D is unclear. The CDR3 is made up of 14 amino acids. Germline CDR1 LNHDA, CDR2 SQIVND (reference sequence). V lost 10 bases and J 6 bases, leaving 19 bases between the germline ends. DNA of the CDR3: TGTGCCACTGCCAGGCAACTGGATGGTCAGCCCCAGCATTTT. Amino acid sequence: CATARQLDGQPQHF.

The chain recombines TRBV30 with TRBJ1-5, with TRBD1 as a possible D gene (5 bases). Germline V gives CDR1 GTSNPN, CDR2 SVGIG (reference sequence). The CDR3 spans 13 residues. Trimming left V 0 bases short and J 7 bases short, with 10 bases between. CDR3 nucleotides: TGTGCCTGGAGTGTACAGGAGTTGCAGCCCCAGCATTTT. It specifies CAWSVQELQPQHF.

This clone was seen just once. CDR3 coding DNA: TGTGCCAGCAGTTTGGCCAGAAGAAGCAATCAGCCCCAGCATTTT. Residues: CASSLARRSNQPQHF. The chain employs TRBV27 and TRBJ1-5; D not resolved. Trimming removed 3 bases at V and 1 base at J, with 10 bases between. CDR1 MNHEY and CDR2 SMNVEV come from the germline V gene (reference sequence). The CDR3 loop spans 15 amino acids.

CDR3 DNA sequence: TGTGCCAGCAGCACGACTATGGTCGGAGAGCAGTACTTC. Its translation is CASSTTMVGEQYF. The chain couples TRBV7-2 to TRBJ2-7, with a weak D call TRBD2 (5 bases). The CDR3 contains 13 residues. V was clipped by 5 bases and J by 7 bases, with 15 bases between them. The germline CDR1 and CDR2 sequences are SGHTA and FQGNSA.

The J gene is TRBJ1-1, the V gene TRBV7-6; 10 nucleotides match TRBD1. V gave up 2 bases and J gave up 5 bases; unmatched junction bases: 5. Germline V lookup: CDR1 SGHVS, CDR2 FNYEAQ. This CDR3 has 15 amino acids. The CDR3 DNA sequence: TGTGCCAGCAGCTTAATGGGACAGGGGAGGACTGAAGCTTTCTTT. Protein: CASSLMGQGRTEAFF.

The chain carries TRBV28 and TRBJ1-5; D unresolved. Germline V CDR1 and CDR2: MDHEN, SYDVKM. The CDR3 loop spans 14 amino acids. V was clipped by 4 bases and J by 3 bases, with 10 bases between them. The CDR3 is CASSSDSNNQPQHF. Here the CDR3 DNA reads TGTGCCAGCAGTTCGGACTCGAACAATCAGCCCCAGCATTTT.

V and J are TRBV11-3 and TRBJ2-3; 7 bases match TRBD1. Unmatched junction bases numbered 19, after V lost 5 bases and J lost 8 bases. Per germline, CDR1 SGHNT and CDR2 YENEEA. This CDR3 region has 17 residues. CDR3 coding DNA: TGTGCCAGCAGCCCGCGTAAGGGGGCGTCTCCCCTAGGTACGCAGTATTTT. Protein sequence: CASSPRKGASPLGTQYF.

The chain links TRBV12-3 or TRBV12-4 to TRBJ2-2; the D gene could be TRBD1 or TRBD2 (5 bases each). This CDR3 is built from 12 residues. V lost 6 bases and J 6 bases, leaving 8 bases between the germline ends. This chain's CDR3 is CASRRGSGELFF. CDR3 nucleotides: TGTGCCAGCAGGAGGGGTTCCGGGGAGCTGTTTTTT.

This sequence joins TRBV3-1 (or the pseudogene TRBV3-2) and TRBJ1-1; 8 bases are a match to TRBD1. CDR3 length: 12 amino acids. Germline CDR1 and CDR2: LGHDT and YNNKEL (reference sequence). The ends lost 4 bases at V and 11 bases at J; junction bases unmatched: 6. CDR3 sequence: CASSPQQGVAFF. CDR3 bases: TGTGCCAGCAGCCCCCAACAGGGGGTGGCTTTCTTT.

The chain combines TRBV7-2 with TRBJ2-3, with 11 bases identical to TRBD2. This CDR3 comprises 16 residues. Unmatched junction bases numbered 4, after V lost 4 bases and J lost 1 base. CDR1 and CDR2 (germline): SGHTA, FQGNSA. CDR3: CASSSHSGGGTDTQYF. In nucleotides, the CDR3 is TGTGCCAGCAGCTCCCATAGCGGGGGGGGCACAGATACGCAGTATTTT.